This TCR beta chain was observed in a study of blood T cell repertoires in COVID-19. Study context: The samples span acute and convalescent COVID-19 from the United States, Italy and Spain.

CDR1 and CDR2 from the germline V gene are SGHRS and YFSETQ. There are 15 residues in the CDR3. V trimming: 0 bases; J trimming: 4 bases; junction bases outside the gene matches: 4. The protocol was immunoSEQ multiplex PCR, while the TCRdb copy is restricted to in-frame clones and leaves out a portion. The sample yields 400,000 or so clones, over 75% seen once. Which cohort a participant joined came from the clinical history participants gave. Sequenced sample: PBMCs or T cells enriched from blood (not recorded which). The clonotype originates from a man aged 35 to 55 in a cohort exposed to, infected with or recovered from COVID-19 (not recorded which). The rearrangement links TRBV5-1 to TRBJ2-3, with 8 bases that match TRBD2. CDR3 loop: CASSLDGRGPDTQYF. CDR3 DNA sequence: TGCGCCAGCAGCTTGGACGGGAGGGGCCCAGATACGCAGTATTTT.